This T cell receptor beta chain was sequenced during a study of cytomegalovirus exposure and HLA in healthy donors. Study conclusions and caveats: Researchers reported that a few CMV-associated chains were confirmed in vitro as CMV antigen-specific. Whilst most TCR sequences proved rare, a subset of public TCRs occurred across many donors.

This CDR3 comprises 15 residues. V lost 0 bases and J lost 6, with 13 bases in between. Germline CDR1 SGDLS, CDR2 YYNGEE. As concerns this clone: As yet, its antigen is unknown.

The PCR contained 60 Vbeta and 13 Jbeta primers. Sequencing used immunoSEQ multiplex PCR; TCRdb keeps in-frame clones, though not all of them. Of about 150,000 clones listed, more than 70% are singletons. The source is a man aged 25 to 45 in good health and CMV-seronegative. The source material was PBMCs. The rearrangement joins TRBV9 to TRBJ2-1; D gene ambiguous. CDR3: CASSVANLVGNEQFF. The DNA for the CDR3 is TGTGCCAGCAGCGTAGCTAATCTAGTCGGCAATGAGCAGTTCTTC.